This TCR beta chain is drawn from a study of human T cells and chemical hapten exposure. Whole-study context: Donors were sensitized with 2% DPC on the upper inner arm. Patients having alopecia areata, totalis or universalis were mostly female.

In TCRdb, the RACE reads were re-called with MiXCR into one record per CDR3 protein. This table holds some 100,000 distinct CDR3 sequences, 9% to 9.5% found once. Germline V gene lookup returns CDR1 GTSNPN and CDR2 SVGIG (reference sequence). The CDR3 has 13 residues. V was cut by 5 bases and J by 1 base, with 11 bases left in between. General study findings and limits: Significantly more large CDR3 similarity clusters arose among expanded TCRs than among controls.

Time point: patch test 2, 6 weeks after DPC sensitization. The sample's treatment: therapeutic diphenylcyclopropenone sensitization with weekly scalp DPC. Regarding this clonotype: Its antigen is undetermined.

Specimen: whole blood, collected in connection with sensitization to the hapten diphenylcyclopropenone (DPC). The chain employs TRBV30 and TRBJ1-1; unclear D gene. This receptor was identified in a woman between 35 and 50 years old with alopecia areata. Some clones in this sample may be carry-over from other donors' samples. DNA of the CDR3: TGTGCCTGGTTTTCCCGGGAGAACACTGAAGCTTTCTTT. This codes for CAWFSRENTEAFF.